The 8 T cell receptor beta chains below were found in one sample sequenced in a study of post-analysis software for immune sequencing data. Findings and limits, study-wide: In patients, TRBV5-6, TRBV5-1 and TRBV20-1 belonged to five TRBV segments found more frequently than in controls.

TCR beta cDNA libraries had unique molecular identifiers. One entry per CDR3 protein results from TCRdb running MiXCR on the PCR reads. This sample has around 260,000 distinct CDR3 sequences, with 36% found just once. These receptors' antigens are unknown. Sequencing was done on a sample of blood. These receptors all come from a girl aged 10-17 years with multiple sclerosis.

This clonotype has more than one count but fewer than ten. The chain joins TRBV5-6 to TRBJ1-1, with D possibly being TRBD1 (6 bases). The CDR3 sequence is 17 residues long. Trimming left V 2 bases short and J 0 bases short, with 17 bases between. Germline V gene sequence: CDR1 SGHDT, CDR2 YYEEEE. CDR3 in amino acids: CASSFSRWTAMNTEAFF. In DNA, the CDR3 is TGTGCCAGCAGCTTCAGCCGCTGGACAGCTATGAACACTGAAGCTTTCTTT.

In its sample, this clonotype was seen many times. The J gene is TRBJ2-1, the V gene TRBV14; D assignment may be TRBD1 or TRBD2 (5 bases each). With 4 bases removed from V and 7 bases from J, the gap between germline ends came to 11 bases. Germline assignment: CDR1 SGHDN and CDR2 FVKESK. CDR3 length equals 13 residues. The CDR3 region has the DNA TGTGCCAGCAGCCCCGGGGCCCTTAATGAGCAGTTCTTC. This codes for CASSPGALNEQFF.

This clonotype was seen at least ten times. The DNA for the CDR3 is TGTGCCAGCAGCTTTACTTGGGGCACCGGGGAGCTGTTTTTT. It encodes CASSFTWGTGELFF. V and J are TRBV7-2 and TRBJ2-2; D not certain. The V gene's germline CDR1 is SGHTA and CDR2 FQGNSA. This CDR3 region has 14 residues. V was cut by 3 bases and J by 4 bases, with 9 bases left in between.

This clonotype was counted at least ten times. This chain joins TRBV4-2 and TRBJ2-1; D call uncertain. Germline CDR1 LGHNA, CDR2 YNFKEQ. This CDR3 is 12 amino acids long. Trimming took off 4 bases at V and 10 bases at J, with 11 bases between the two ends. The CDR3 is CASSPAPAEQFF. The CDR3 DNA reads TGTGCCAGCAGCCCGGCCCCGGCGGAGCAGTTCTTC.

This clonotype was seen many times. The chain joins TRBV7-7 to TRBJ2-2, with a weak D call TRBD2 (5 bases). This CDR3 is 14 amino acids long. Germline V gives CDR1 SSHAT, CDR2 FNYEAQ (reference sequence). V was clipped by 1 base and J by 6 bases, with 9 bases between them. The CDR3 sequence: CASSLGPGSGELFF. The CDR3 DNA follows: TGTGCCAGCAGCTTAGGCCCGGGGTCCGGGGAGCTGTTTTTT.

In its sample, this clonotype was seen many times. V gene TRBV5-1 combines with J gene TRBJ2-6; D perhaps matches TRBD1 (5 bases). The V gene lost 7 bases and the J gene lost 4 bases, with 15 bases spanning the gap. This CDR3 spans 15 amino acids. Looked up from germline, CDR1 is SGHRS and CDR2 is YFSETQ. The CDR3 DNA reads TGCGCCAGCTTTCCCCAGGGTTCCGGGGCCAACGTCCTGACTTTC. Translation gives CASFPQGSGANVLTF.

This clonotype was seen a few times. A clone one base away is much larger, so this may be a read error. The chain has TRBV20-1 and TRBJ2-5, with D hard to call. Germline CDR1 is DFQATT and CDR2 is SNEGSKA (reference sequence). The CDR3 is made up of 16 amino acids. CDR3 amino acids: CSVRDLPAMGQETQYF. DNA for the CDR3: TGCAGTGTTAGAGATTTGCCCGCCATGGGACAAGAGACCCAGTACTTC.

In this sample, this clonotype turned up many times. The chain couples TRBV19 to TRBJ1-1; TRBD1 agrees at 8 bases. The CDR3 loop spans 14 amino acids. Germline CDR1 and CDR2: LNHDA and SQIVND (reference sequence). With 7 bases clipped from V and 4 bases from J, the junction kept 8 bases outside the gene matches. The chain's CDR3 is CASMTLDRGTEAFF. Here the CDR3 DNA reads TGTGCCAGTATGACTCTCGACAGGGGCACTGAAGCTTTCTTT.